The clone carrying this T cell receptor beta chain showed up just once. No antigen is known for it. Patients sequenced had flow cytometry evidence of CD8+CD57+ cell expansion. This entry is derived from a study of CD8+CD57+ T cells in acquired aplastic anemia. Background on the study: DNA from sorted CD4+ and CD8+ cells averaged about 3.2 ug.

The study's findings and limits: The CD8+ Simpson's diversity of patients and controls was not significantly different.

Genomic DNA served as template for TCR beta VDJ and CDR3 profiling. TCRdb independently ran MiXCR on the reads; one entry per CDR3 protein. The repertoire has under 200,000 distinct CDR3 sequences, 70% to 80% of them found once; the top ten carry 35% to 60%. The sequenced material came from sorted CD4+, CD8+, or CD8+CD57+ T cells (not recorded which) from PBMCs. This TCR was sampled from a human donor with aplastic anemia.

The CDR3 here is CASRMDGDEQFF. In DNA form, the CDR3 reads TGCGCCAGCAGGATGGACGGGGATGAGCAGTTCTTC. V and J are TRBV4-1 and TRBJ2-1, with a tentative D call TRBD2 (5 bases). V was shortened by 6 bases and J by 8 bases, with 11 bases between the two germline ends. The CDR3 loop spans 12 amino acids. Germline V gives CDR1 MGHRA, CDR2 YSYEKL.